These 27 T cell receptor beta chains originate from one sample sequenced in a study of blood T cell repertoires in COVID-19. The protocol was immunoSEQ multiplex PCR, while the TCRdb copy is restricted to in-frame clones and leaves out a portion. The profile shows about 200,000 clones, 85% to 90% of them singletons. Material for sequencing was peripheral blood. The origin of the receptors is a woman in her sixties or seventies with acute or convalescent COVID-19.

J is TRBJ2-7 and V is TRBV6-5; 7 bases are shared with TRBD1. Germline V lookup: CDR1 MNHEY, CDR2 SVGAGI. CDR3 length: 15 residues. With V trimmed by 3 bases and J by 6 bases, 11 bases remained unmatched. DNA for the CDR3: TGTGCCAGCAGTTATCGTGGTGCAGGGGGATCCGAGCAGTACTTC. Translated: CASSYRGAGGSEQYF.

V usage is TRBV7-9 and J usage is TRBJ2-3, with TRBD1 identical over 10 bases. Germline loops: CDR1 SEHNR, CDR2 FQNEAQ (reference sequence). V was pared by 3 bases and J by 1 base, with 7 bases of the junction left unmatched. This CDR3 spans 17 amino acids. This CDR3 reads CASSFSIGTGGTDTQYF. The CDR3 DNA sequence: TGTGCCAGCAGCTTTAGCATAGGGACAGGGGGCACAGATACGCAGTATTTT.

The CDR3 protein is CASSGTFSYEQYF. DNA for the CDR3: TGTGCCAGCAGCGGGACATTTTCCTACGAGCAGTACTTC. The chain couples TRBV7-8 to TRBJ2-7; D is possibly TRBD1 (6 bases). Germline V gene lookup returns CDR1 SGHVS and CDR2 FQNEAQ. The CDR3 is 13 residues long. V was cut by 5 bases and J by 1 base, with 9 bases left in between.

The rearrangement links TRBV27 to TRBJ1-2; D is perhaps TRBD1 (6 bases). This CDR3 is 12 amino acids long. Trimming took 7 bases from V and 7 from J, leaving 13 bases between them. Germline V gene data show CDR1 as MNHEY and CDR2 as SMNVEV (reference sequence). The CDR3 loop is CASKIQGSGYTF. The CDR3 DNA follows: TGTGCCAGCAAAATACAGGGTTCTGGCTACACCTTC.

The chain links TRBV5-1 to TRBJ2-3, with 7 bases identical to TRBD1. V shed 3 bases and J 8 bases; nucleotides not matched to a gene: 15. Germline V CDR1 and CDR2: SGHRS, YFSETQ. The length of the CDR3 is 16 residues. The CDR3 spells CASSYGTADRRGTQYF. As DNA, the CDR3 is TGCGCCAGCAGCTACGGGACAGCCGATCGCAGAGGTACGCAGTATTTT.

The V call is TRBV6-5, the J call TRBJ2-4, with D unresolved. V was pared by 2 bases and J by 8 bases, with 10 bases between. From germline, CDR1 is MNHEY and CDR2 SVGAGI. The CDR3 contains 13 residues. The CDR3 DNA follows: TGTGCCAGCAGTTACGGTAGATTAGACATTCAGTACTTC. It yields the protein CASSYGRLDIQYF.

This clone was observed a single time. The chain employs TRBV10-3 and TRBJ1-5; weak D call: TRBD1 (6 bases). CDR1 and CDR2 from the germline V gene are ENHRY and SYGVKD. The CDR3 has 14 amino acids. Trimming took 6 bases from V and 6 from J, leaving 15 bases between them. The CDR3 reads CAISLDRSGQPQHF. The CDR3 coding sequence is TGTGCCATCAGCCTAGACAGGAGCGGTCAGCCCCAGCATTTT.

This chain joins TRBV12-3 or TRBV12-4 and TRBJ1-5; D might be TRBD1 (6 bases). There are 13 residues in the CDR3. The V gene lost 6 bases and the J gene lost 2 bases, with 8 bases spanning the gap. The CDR3 protein is CASSRGGNQPQHF. The CDR3 nucleotides read TGTGCCAGCAGCAGGGGCGGCAATCAGCCCCAGCATTTT.

This clone was seen once. The gene calls are TRBV6-2 or TRBV6-3 and TRBJ1-5; 7 nucleotides line up with TRBD1. This CDR3 comprises 15 residues. The junction had 8 bases not matched to a gene; V was cut back by 2 bases and J by 7 bases. CDR1 and CDR2 (germline): MNHEY, SVGEGT. The CDR3 here is CASSYNRQGIQPQHF. The CDR3 bases are TGTGCCAGCAGTTACAACAGACAGGGTATCCAGCCCCAGCATTTT.

The V call is TRBV7-9, the J call TRBJ1-3; no definite D call. Germline V CDR1 and CDR2: SEHNR, FQNEAQ (reference sequence). Trimming stripped 6 bases from V and 0 bases from J, with 12 bases between. CDR3 length equals 15 residues. The CDR3 DNA reads as TGTGCCAGCAGGGAAGTTGCGGGCTCTGGAAACACCATATATTTT. Protein product: CASREVAGSGNTIYF.

This chain links TRBV6-2 or TRBV6-3 with TRBJ2-3; the match to TRBD2 covers 12 bases. Looked up from germline, CDR1 is MNHEY and CDR2 is SVGEGT. The CDR3 loop spans 17 amino acids. The V and J ends lost 2 bases and 5 bases, in that order; junction bases with no gene match: 8. CDR3 bases: TGTGCCAGCAGTTACCCCGCTAGCGGGAGGGTGGAAGATACGCAGTATTTT. This translates into CASSYPASGRVEDTQYF.

J is TRBJ1-5 and V is TRBV7-9; D is possibly TRBD1 (6 bases). From germline, CDR1 is SEHNR and CDR2 FQNEAQ (reference sequence). V lost 6 bases to trimming and J lost 3 bases, with 18 bases between them. The CDR3 extends over 16 amino acids. This chain's CDR3 is CASSLGGERNNQPQHF. The CDR3 region has the DNA TGTGCCAGCAGTCTAGGGGGGGAGAGGAACAATCAGCCCCAGCATTTT. Using reference TRBV7-9 and TRBJ1-5 for the parts outside the CDR3, the full variable domain is DTGVSQNPRHKITKRGQNVTFRCDPISEHNRLYWYRQTLGQGPEFLTYFQNEAQLEKSRLLSDRFSAERPKGSFSTLEIQRTEQGDSAMYLCASSLGGERNNQPQHFGDGTRLSIL.

The rearrangement uses TRBV24-1 and TRBJ2-3; D ambiguous. Germline CDR1 KGHDR, CDR2 SFDVKD. The CDR3 sequence is 14 residues long. V lost 3 bases and J 4 bases, leaving 10 bases between the germline ends. This chain's CDR3 is CATSDGTVADTQYF. CDR3 nucleotide sequence: TGTGCCACCAGTGATGGTACTGTGGCAGATACGCAGTATTTT.

This rearrangement joins TRBV20-1 to TRBJ2-1, with 7 nucleotides matching TRBD2. Unmatched junction bases numbered 5, after V lost 3 bases and J lost 0 bases. There are 15 residues in the CDR3. CDR1 is DFQATT, CDR2 SNEGSKA, per germline (reference sequence). The CDR3 is CSASGDYSSYNEQFF. The CDR3 DNA sequence: TGCAGTGCTAGTGGGGACTACAGCTCCTACAATGAGCAGTTCTTC.

The gene calls are TRBV27 and TRBJ1-1; 8 bases are a match to TRBD1. V was clipped by 4 bases and J by 5 bases; unmatched bases: 12. Germline CDR1 MNHEY, CDR2 SMNVEV (reference sequence). The CDR3 loop spans 16 amino acids. The DNA for the CDR3 is TGTGCCAGCAGTTCCCAGCGACAGGGGAAACGTACTGAAGCTTTCTTT. This translates into CASSSQRQGKRTEAFF.

The chain carries TRBV2 and TRBJ2-7; D perhaps matches TRBD1 (6 bases). Germline CDR1 is SNHLY and CDR2 is FYNNEI. The CDR3 has 16 amino acids. V gave up 4 bases and J gave up 2 bases, with 18 bases separating them. This CDR3 reads CASSVVQGGSTYEQYF. CDR3 bases: TGTGCCAGCAGTGTTGTGCAAGGGGGTAGTACCTACGAGCAGTACTTC.

The V call is TRBV4-2, the J call TRBJ2-7; 12 bases align to TRBD2. The CDR3 consists of 15 residues. Germline CDR1 and CDR2: LGHNA and YNFKEQ. Unmatched junction bases numbered 10, after V lost 6 bases and J lost 7 bases. CDR3 sequence (DNA): TGTGCCAGCAGGCGTCTAGCGGGAGGGCTTTCGGAGCAGTACTTC. It encodes CASRRLAGGLSEQYF.

This CDR3 reads CASRDGGDYGYTF. CDR3 sequence (DNA): TGTGCCAGCAGAGACGGCGGTGACTATGGCTACACCTTC. V and J are TRBV2 and TRBJ1-2, with unresolved D. CDR1 and CDR2 (germline): SNHLY, FYNNEI. V gave up 6 bases and J gave up 3 bases, with 11 bases separating them. The CDR3 has 13 amino acids.

V usage is TRBV28 and J usage is TRBJ1-2, with 8 bases fitting TRBD1. Per germline, CDR1 MDHEN and CDR2 SYDVKM. With V trimmed by 9 bases and J by 7 bases, 16 bases remained unmatched. The CDR3 totals 15 residues. CDR3 loop: CASYMEPQGAFGYTF. CDR3 DNA: TGTGCCAGTTATATGGAACCGCAGGGGGCTTTTGGCTACACCTTC.

The rearrangement uses TRBV18 and TRBJ2-7, with 7 positions matching TRBD1. The V segment lost 6 bases and the J segment 4 bases; nucleotides outside the gene matches: 36. The CDR3 has 23 residues. From germline, CDR1 is KGHSH and CDR2 LQKENI. CDR3 loop: CASSLPGPPRQGSTTLKRYEQYF. CDR3 sequence (DNA): TGTGCCAGCTCTCTCCCCGGGCCTCCCAGACAGGGCTCCACCACTCTAAAACGATACGAGCAGTACTTC.

The gene calls are TRBV27 and TRBJ2-7; D is uncertain. This CDR3 region has 12 residues. CDR1 and CDR2 from the germline V gene are MNHEY and SMNVEV (reference sequence). Trimming stripped 4 bases from V and 4 bases from J, with 8 bases between. Here the CDR3 reads CASSSRTYEQYF. CDR3 nucleotide sequence: TGTGCCAGCAGTTCCCGAACTTACGAGCAGTACTTC.

This chain uses TRBV6-6 with TRBJ1-2; D perhaps matches TRBD1 (5 bases). The V end lost 0 bases, the J end lost 5 bases, and 10 bases lay between the germline ends. CDR3 length: 14 amino acids. Germline loops: CDR1 MNHNY, CDR2 SVGAGI (reference sequence). CDR3: CASSYSPGWYGYTF. The CDR3 DNA reads as TGTGCCAGCAGTTACTCGCCAGGGTGGTATGGCTACACCTTC.

The chain employs TRBV28 and TRBJ1-3, with unresolved D. Germline V CDR1 and CDR2: MDHEN, SYDVKM. Trimming shortened V by 3 bases and J by 3 bases, and 12 bases separated the two germline ends. The CDR3 extends over 15 amino acids. This chain's CDR3 is CASSLAVSNGNTIYF. DNA for the CDR3: TGTGCCAGCAGTTTGGCCGTCAGTAATGGAAACACCATATATTTT.

The sample holds one count of this clone. This rearrangement joins TRBV6-9 to TRBJ1-5; a possible D gene is TRBD1 (6 bases). Looked up from germline, CDR1 is MNHGY and CDR2 is SVAAGI. V shed 2 bases and J shed 4 bases, with 9 bases lying between them. The CDR3 has 14 amino acids. CDR3 DNA sequence: TGTGCCAGCAGTTATAGGACAGTTAATCAGCCCCAGCATTTT. It codes for CASSYRTVNQPQHF.

The CDR3 region has the DNA TGTGCCAGCAGCTTCCAGGGTTTGAAGTGGAACACTGAAGCTTTCTTT. This codes for CASSFQGLKWNTEAFF. The chain combines TRBV5-8 with TRBJ1-1; D is possibly TRBD1 (5 bases). In germline, CDR1 is SGHTS, CDR2 YDEGEE. This CDR3 has 16 residues. V gave up 2 bases and J gave up 1 base, with 15 bases separating them. The complete variable domain, with remaining parts taken from reference TRBV5-8 and TRBJ1-1, reads EAGVTQSPTHLIKTRGQQATLRCSPISGHTSVYWYQQALGLGLQFLLWYDEGEERNRGNFPPRFSGRQFPNYSSELNVNALELEDSALYLCASSFQGLKWNTEAFFGQGTRLTVV.

The table lists this clone with a few counts. This rearrangement joins TRBV5-1 to TRBJ2-1, with 9 bases identical to TRBD2. This CDR3 has 15 residues. V was clipped by 4 bases and J by 7 bases; unmatched bases: 9. Germline lookup yields CDR1 SGHRS and CDR2 YFSETQ. The CDR3 here is CASSASASGMNEQFF. CDR3 bases: TGCGCCAGCAGCGCTTCGGCTAGCGGGATGAATGAGCAGTTCTTC.

The V call is TRBV5-1, the J call TRBJ1-1; TRBD1 agrees at 7 bases. In germline, CDR1 is SGHRS, CDR2 YFSETQ. The CDR3 is 15 amino acids. Trimming cost V 3 bases and J 1 base; bases outside gene matches: 6. Written as DNA, the CDR3 is TGCGCCAGCAGCTACTCCGGGACAGAGAACACTGAAGCTTTCTTT. It codes for CASSYSGTENTEAFF.